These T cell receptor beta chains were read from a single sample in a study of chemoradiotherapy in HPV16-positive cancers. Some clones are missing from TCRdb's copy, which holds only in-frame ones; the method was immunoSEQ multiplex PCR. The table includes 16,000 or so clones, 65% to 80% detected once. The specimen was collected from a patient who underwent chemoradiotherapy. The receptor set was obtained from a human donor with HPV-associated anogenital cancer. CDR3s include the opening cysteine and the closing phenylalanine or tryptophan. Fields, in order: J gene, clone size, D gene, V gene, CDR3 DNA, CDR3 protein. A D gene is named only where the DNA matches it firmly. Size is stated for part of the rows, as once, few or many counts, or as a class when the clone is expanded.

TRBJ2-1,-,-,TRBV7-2,TGTGCCAGCAGCTCAGCTATGGAGTTTAGTGAGCAGTTCTTC,CASSSAMEFSEQFF
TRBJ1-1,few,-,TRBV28,TGTGCCAGCAGGACCCCTGAACGGGACACTGAAGCTTTCTTT,CASRTPERDTEAFF
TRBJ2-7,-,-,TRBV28,TGTGCCAGCAGTCGGACAATAACCTACGAGCAGTACTTC,CASSRTITYEQYF
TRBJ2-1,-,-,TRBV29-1,TGCAGCCATGATGGGACTCCCGTTTACAATGAGCAGTTCTTC,CSHDGTPVYNEQFF
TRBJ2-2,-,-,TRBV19,TGTGCCTCCCAAAAAAGGACTTCCCAGAGCGGGGAGCTGTTTTTT,CASQKRTSQSGELFF
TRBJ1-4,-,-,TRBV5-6,TGTGCCAGCAGCCCTGGAGGACACAATGAAAAACTGTTTTTT,CASSPGGHNEKLFF
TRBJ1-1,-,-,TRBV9,TGTGCCAGCAGCGCAGGCCCTTTTTCTGAAGCTTTCTTT,CASSAGPFSEAFF
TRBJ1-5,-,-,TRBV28,TGTGCCAGCAGTTTTTTGGAAGGCCGCAATCAGCCCCAGCATTTT,CASSFLEGRNQPQHF
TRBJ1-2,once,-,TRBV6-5,TGTGCCAGCACGAACGGCCGGAAGGGCTACACCTTC,CASTNGRKGYTF
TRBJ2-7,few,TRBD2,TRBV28,TGTGCCAGCAGTCAACGACTAGCGGGGGTTGGGCAGTACTTC,CASSQRLAGVGQYF
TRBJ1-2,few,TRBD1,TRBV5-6,TGTGCCAGCAGCTCAGGACAGGTCTATGGCTACACCTTC,CASSSGQVYGYTF
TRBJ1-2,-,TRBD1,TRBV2,TGTGCCAGCAGTGCCCGGGACAGCATTTATGGCTACACCTTC,CASSARDSIYGYTF
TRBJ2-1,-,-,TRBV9,TGTGCCAGCAGCACCAGCTCCTACAATGAGCAGTTCTTC,CASSTSSYNEQFF
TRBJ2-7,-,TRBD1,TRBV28,TGTGCCAGCAGTCCCGCCGGACAGGGGGCAAAGTCGACGCCCTACGAGCAGTACTTC,CASSPAGQGAKSTPYEQYF
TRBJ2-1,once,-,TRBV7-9,TGTGCCAGCAGCCCCTCATTGGATGAGCAGTTCTTC,CASSPSLDEQFF
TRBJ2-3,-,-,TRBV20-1,TGCAGTGCTATATATTCAGATACGCAGTATTTT,CSAIYSDTQYF
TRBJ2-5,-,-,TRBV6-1,TGTGCCAGCAGTGTGCGTTGGGACCAAGAGACCCAGTACTTC,CASSVRWDQETQYF
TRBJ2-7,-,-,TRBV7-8,TGTGCCAGCAGCTTCGAGAGTACAGGAAACTCCTACGAGCAGTACTTC,CASSFESTGNSYEQYF
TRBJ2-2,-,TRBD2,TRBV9,TGTGCCAGCAGCGTACTGGGGGGGACCGGGGAGCTGTTTTTT,CASSVLGGTGELFF
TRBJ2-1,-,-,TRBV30,TGTGCCTGGAGTGCAGGTCGCTACAATGAGCAGTTCTTC,CAWSAGRYNEQFF
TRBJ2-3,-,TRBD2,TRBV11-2,TGTGCCAGCAGCATTCGGACTAGCGCAGATACGCAGTATTTT,CASSIRTSADTQYF
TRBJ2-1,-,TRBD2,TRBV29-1,TGCAGCGTTGAGGGCGGGGGAGGAGAGCAGTTCTTC,CSVEGGGGEQFF
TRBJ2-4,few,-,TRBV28,TGTGCCAGCAGTCTCTTAGCCAAAAACATTCAGTACTTC,CASSLLAKNIQYF
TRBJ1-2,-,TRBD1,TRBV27,TGTGCCAGCACCCCCCTGACAGGGGGCGCGAGTGGCTACACCTTC,CASTPLTGGASGYTF
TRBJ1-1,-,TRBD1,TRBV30,TGTGCCTGGGGACGACAGGGTGGAACTGAAGCTTTCTTT,CAWGRQGGTEAFF
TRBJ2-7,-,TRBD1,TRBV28,TGTGCCAGCAACGTTAATGGGGACAGGGGTGGGTACGAGCAGTACTTC,CASNVNGDRGGYEQYF
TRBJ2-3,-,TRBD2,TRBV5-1,TGCGCCAGCAGGGGGGTCGGAAGCGGGGGGATCTCAGATACGCAGTATTTT,CASRGVGSGGISDTQYF
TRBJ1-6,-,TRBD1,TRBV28,TGTGCCAGCAGGCCCGACAGGGCTAATTCACCCCTCCACTTT,CASRPDRANSPLHF
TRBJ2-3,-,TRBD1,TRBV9,TGTGCCAGCAGCGCCCGGGACAGGGGGCAGAAAGATACGCAGTATTTT,CASSARDRGQKDTQYF
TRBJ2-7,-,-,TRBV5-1,TGCGCCAGCAGCACCCCGGGCAGAGCCTACGAGCAGTACTTC,CASSTPGRAYEQYF
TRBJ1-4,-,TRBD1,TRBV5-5,TGTGCCAGCAGCTTGGGAGGGACAGGGCCTGAAAAACTGTTTTTT,CASSLGGTGPEKLFF
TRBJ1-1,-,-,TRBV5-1,TGCGCCAGCAGCTTCTTTACCCACAGTGCTGGCACTGAAGCTTTCTTT,CASSFFTHSAGTEAFF
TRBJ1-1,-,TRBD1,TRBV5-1,TGCGCCAGCAGAACAGGGGGGCCCGACACTGAAGCTTTCTTT,CASRTGGPDTEAFF
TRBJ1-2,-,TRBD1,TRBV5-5,TGTGCCAGCAGCACAGGGACAGGGTTCCGGTATGGCTACACCTTC,CASSTGTGFRYGYTF
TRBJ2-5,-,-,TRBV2,TGTGCCAGCAGTGAAGGGAGGTGGCGTCCAACCCATCAAGAGACCCAGTACTTC,CASSEGRWRPTHQETQYF
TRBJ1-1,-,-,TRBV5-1,TGCGCCAGCAGCTTCCTCAGGGGTGATACTGAAGCTTTCTTT,CASSFLRGDTEAFF
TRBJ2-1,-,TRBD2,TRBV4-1,TGCGCCAGCAGCCAAGAACAAACTAGCGGGAACGGGAATGAGCAGTTCTTC,CASSQEQTSGNGNEQFF
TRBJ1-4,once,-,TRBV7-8,TGTGCCAGCAGCTCCGTCCCGGGGGGGGACGGTGCAACTAATGAAAAACTGTTTTTT,CASSSVPGGDGATNEKLFF
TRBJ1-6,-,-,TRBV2,TGTGCCAGCAGTGGGGACTATAATTCACCCCTCCACTTT,CASSGDYNSPLHF
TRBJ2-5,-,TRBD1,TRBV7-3,TGTGCCAGCAGCCCCGCCCGACAGGGTTCGGGAGAGACCCAGTACTTC,CASSPARQGSGETQYF
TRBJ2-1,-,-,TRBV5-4,TGTGCCAGCAGCTTGAGTACTGAGCAGTTCTTC,CASSLSTEQFF
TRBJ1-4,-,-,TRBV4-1,TGCGCCAGCAGTCGTACAGGATCTAATGAAAAACTGTTTTTT,CASSRTGSNEKLFF
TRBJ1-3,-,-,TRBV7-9,TGTGCCAGCAGCCCCGTCGGGGTTCCCTCTGGAAACACCATATATTTT,CASSPVGVPSGNTIYF
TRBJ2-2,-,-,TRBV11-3,TGTGCCAGCAGCTCTAACGGGGAGAACACCGGGGAGCTGTTTTTT,CASSSNGENTGELFF
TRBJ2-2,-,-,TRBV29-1,TGCAGCGTTGCCTCGGGACTTGCGAACACCGGGGAGCTGTTTTTT,CSVASGLANTGELFF
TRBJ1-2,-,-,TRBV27,TGTGCCAGCAGTTTATTGGGTAACTATGGCTACACCTTC,CASSLLGNYGYTF
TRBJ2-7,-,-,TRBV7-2,TGTGCCAGCAGCTTAGAAAGGGACACCCCGGCGGGCGAGCAGTACTTC,CASSLERDTPAGEQYF
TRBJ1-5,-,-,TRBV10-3,TGTGCCATCAGTGAGTTGGGGGATAATCAGCCCCAGCATTTT,CAISELGDNQPQHF
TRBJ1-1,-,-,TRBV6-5,TGTGCCAGCAGTCAGGGAGCTGAAGCTTTCTTT,CASSQGAEAFF
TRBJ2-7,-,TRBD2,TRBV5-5,TGTGCCAGCAGCCCGTCTAGCGGTTTCTACGAGCAGTACTTC,CASSPSSGFYEQYF
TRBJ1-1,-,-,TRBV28,TGTGCCAGCAGTTTATGGTCATCGGGGCGAGTTGAAGCTTTCTTT,CASSLWSSGRVEAFF
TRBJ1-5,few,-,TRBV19,TGTGCCAGTAGTATTAAGGATGCGCAAGAACAGCCCCAGCATTTT,CASSIKDAQEQPQHF
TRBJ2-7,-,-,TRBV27,TGTGCCAGCAGTTTCCGGTGGGGGAGTTCCTACGAGCAGTACTTC,CASSFRWGSSYEQYF
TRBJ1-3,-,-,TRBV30,TGTGCCTGGAGTGACCCCTTGGGGTTTGGAAACACCATATATTTT,CAWSDPLGFGNTIYF
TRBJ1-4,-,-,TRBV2,TGTGCCAGCAGGGACAGATCAACTAATGAAAAACTGTTTTTT,CASRDRSTNEKLFF